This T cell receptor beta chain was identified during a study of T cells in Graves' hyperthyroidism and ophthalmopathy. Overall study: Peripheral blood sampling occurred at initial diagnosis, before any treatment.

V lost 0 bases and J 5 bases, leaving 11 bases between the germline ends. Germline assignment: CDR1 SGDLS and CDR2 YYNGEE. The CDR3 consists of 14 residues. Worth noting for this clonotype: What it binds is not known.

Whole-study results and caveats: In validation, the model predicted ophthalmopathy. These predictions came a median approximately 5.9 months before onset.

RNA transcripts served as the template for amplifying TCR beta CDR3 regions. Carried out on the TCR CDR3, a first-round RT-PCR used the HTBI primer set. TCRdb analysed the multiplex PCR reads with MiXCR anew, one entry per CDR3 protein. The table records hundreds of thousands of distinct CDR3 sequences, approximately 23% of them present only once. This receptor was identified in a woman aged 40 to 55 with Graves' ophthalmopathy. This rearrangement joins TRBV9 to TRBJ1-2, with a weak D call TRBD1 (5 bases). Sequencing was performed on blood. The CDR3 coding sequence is TGTGCCAGCAGCGTAGGGGCAGGGCCTTATGGCTACACCTTC. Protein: CASSVGAGPYGYTF.